These T cell receptor beta chains were read from a single sample in a study of cytomegalovirus exposure and HLA in healthy donors. This table comes from immunoSEQ multiplex PCR, and its TCRdb copy is limited to in-frame clones, with some not included. The data contain more than 60,000 clones, 95% to 97% of them singletons. The sequenced sample consisted of PBMCs. The receptor set was obtained from a woman aged 18-30 years in good health and CMV-seropositive. CDR3s include the opening cysteine and the closing phenylalanine or tryptophan. A D gene is named only where the DNA matches it firmly. Not every row has a clone size; where given, it reads once, few, many or a size class.

V gene: TRBV4-2
J gene: TRBJ1-2
clone size: NA
D gene: NA
CDR3 DNA: TGTGCCAGCAGCCAAGGTGGGGGCTTCTACACCTTC
CDR3 protein: CASSQGGGFYTF

V gene: TRBV11-2
J gene: TRBJ2-1
clone size: NA
D gene: TRBD1
CDR3 DNA: TGTGCCAGCAGACCCAACAGGGGGGTCCACAATGAGCAGTTCTTC
CDR3 protein: CASRPNRGVHNEQFF

V gene: TRBV7-7
J gene: TRBJ1-3
clone size: NA
D gene: TRBD1
CDR3 DNA: TGTGCTAGCAGCTTGGGACAGGGAAGAAACACCATATATTTT
CDR3 protein: CASSLGQGRNTIYF

V gene: TRBV6-1
J gene: TRBJ1-1
clone size: NA
D gene: TRBD1
CDR3 DNA: TGTGCCAGCAGTGAAGGGTGGACAGGGCACACTGAAGCTTTCTTT
CDR3 protein: CASSEGWTGHTEAFF

V gene: TRBV5-1
J gene: TRBJ2-5
clone size: NA
D gene: TRBD2
CDR3 DNA: TGCGCCAGCAGCCTAGGGACTAGTCAGGGGGAGACCCAGTACTTC
CDR3 protein: CASSLGTSQGETQYF

V gene: TRBV5-6
J gene: TRBJ2-1
clone size: NA
D gene: NA
CDR3 DNA: TGTGCCAGCAGCCGGGACTACAATGAGCAGTTCTTC
CDR3 protein: CASSRDYNEQFF

V gene: TRBV6-1
J gene: TRBJ2-1
clone size: NA
D gene: NA
CDR3 DNA: TGTGCCAGCAGTGAACGGAGGATCTCCTACAATGAGCAGTTCTTC
CDR3 protein: CASSERRISYNEQFF

V gene: TRBV21-1
J gene: TRBJ2-7
clone size: NA
D gene: NA
CDR3 DNA: TGTGCCAACAGGAGATGGGCGGGAGAGGAGCAGTACTTC
CDR3 protein: CANRRWAGEEQYF

V gene: TRBV28
J gene: TRBJ1-4
clone size: NA
D gene: NA
CDR3 DNA: TGTGCCAGCAGCCCAGTCAATGAAAAACTGTTTTTT
CDR3 protein: CASSPVNEKLFF

V gene: TRBV11-2
J gene: TRBJ2-1
clone size: once
D gene: NA
CDR3 DNA: TGTGCCAGCAGCTTAGGCCAAGGGGCTTACTACAATGAGCAGTTCTTC
CDR3 protein: CASSLGQGAYYNEQFF

V gene: TRBV7-9
J gene: TRBJ2-3
clone size: NA
D gene: TRBD2
CDR3 DNA: TGTGCCAGCAGCCCAATGGGACTATTACTCGGAGATACGCAGTATTTT
CDR3 protein: CASSPMGLLLGDTQYF

V gene: TRBV5-5
J gene: TRBJ2-1
clone size: NA
D gene: NA
CDR3 DNA: TGTGCCAGCAGCTTCGATTCCCTGAGCTCCTACAATGAGCAGTTCTTC
CDR3 protein: CASSFDSLSSYNEQFF

V gene: TRBV2
J gene: TRBJ2-2
clone size: NA
D gene: NA
CDR3 DNA: TGTGCCAGCTCGAGGGAGAACACCGGGGAGCTGTTTTTT
CDR3 protein: CASSRENTGELFF

V gene: TRBV19
J gene: TRBJ2-3
clone size: NA
D gene: TRBD1
CDR3 DNA: TGTGCCAGTAGTGATCGGGACAGGCCCACAGATACGCAGTATTTT
CDR3 protein: CASSDRDRPTDTQYF

V gene: TRBV6-1
J gene: TRBJ2-5
clone size: NA
D gene: TRBD2
CDR3 DNA: TGTGCCAGCAGTGAATGGGGGGGGGTCCAAGAGACCCAGTACTTC
CDR3 protein: CASSEWGGVQETQYF

V gene: TRBV9
J gene: TRBJ2-7
clone size: NA
D gene: NA
CDR3 DNA: TGTGCCAGCAGCGTAGACAGGGACTACGAGCAGTACTTC
CDR3 protein: CASSVDRDYEQYF

V gene: TRBV21-1
J gene: TRBJ2-7
clone size: NA
D gene: NA
CDR3 DNA: TGTGCCAGCAAGCTAGCGGGAGCTCTATACGAGCAGTACTTC
CDR3 protein: CASKLAGALYEQYF

V gene: TRBV18
J gene: TRBJ2-7
clone size: NA
D gene: NA
CDR3 DNA: TGTGCCAGCTCACCCACTCAACAGGGTTACGAGCAGTACTTC
CDR3 protein: CASSPTQQGYEQYF

V gene: TRBV10-1
J gene: TRBJ2-3
clone size: NA
D gene: TRBD2
CDR3 DNA: TGCGCCGCGTGCGGGAGAAGAGGCACAGATACGCAGTATTTT
CDR3 protein: CAACGRRGTDTQYF

V gene: TRBV20-1
J gene: TRBJ2-7
clone size: NA
D gene: NA
CDR3 DNA: TGCAGTGCTAGAAGGACAGACGAGCAGTACTTC
CDR3 protein: CSARRTDEQYF

V gene: TRBV9
J gene: TRBJ2-5
clone size: NA
D gene: NA
CDR3 DNA: TGTGCCAGCAGCGCGACTAGTTTTCAAGAGACCCAGTACTTC
CDR3 protein: CASSATSFQETQYF

V gene: TRBV19
J gene: TRBJ1-1
clone size: NA
D gene: TRBD1
CDR3 DNA: TGTGCCAGTAGTCACCTGAGGACAGGGGGCACTGAAGCTTTCTTT
CDR3 protein: CASSHLRTGGTEAFF

V gene: TRBV28
J gene: TRBJ1-5
clone size: NA
D gene: NA
CDR3 DNA: TGTGCCAGCAGTTTATTACCGGGGAATAGCAATCAGCCCCAGCATTTT
CDR3 protein: CASSLLPGNSNQPQHF

V gene: TRBV29-1
J gene: TRBJ1-1
clone size: few
D gene: NA
CDR3 DNA: TGCAGCGTTGATAGACCAGGATCGAACACTGAAGCTTTCTTT
CDR3 protein: CSVDRPGSNTEAFF

V gene: TRBV5-4
J gene: TRBJ1-1
clone size: NA
D gene: NA
CDR3 DNA: TGTGCCAGCAGCCAGACAGAGAACACTGAAGCTTTCTTT
CDR3 protein: CASSQTENTEAFF

V gene: TRBV7-3
J gene: TRBJ2-1
clone size: NA
D gene: TRBD2
CDR3 DNA: TGTGCCAGCAGCTCCTCAAGAGCGGGGCCTAATGAGCAGTTCTTC
CDR3 protein: CASSSSRAGPNEQFF

V gene: TRBV7-6
J gene: TRBJ2-7
clone size: NA
D gene: TRBD2
CDR3 DNA: TGTGCCAGCAGCCCATACCTTCTAGCGGGCAACTTATACGAGCAGTACTTC
CDR3 protein: CASSPYLLAGNLYEQYF

V gene: TRBV30
J gene: TRBJ2-3
clone size: NA
D gene: NA
CDR3 DNA: TGTGCCTGGAGTGTACTAAGCACAGATACGCAGTATTTT
CDR3 protein: CAWSVLSTDTQYF

V gene: TRBV6-1
J gene: TRBJ2-3
clone size: NA
D gene: TRBD2
CDR3 DNA: TGTGCCAGCACCCTGACTAGCGGGGCCTCAGATACGCAGTATTTT
CDR3 protein: CASTLTSGASDTQYF

V gene: TRBV2
J gene: TRBJ1-5
clone size: NA
D gene: NA
CDR3 DNA: TGTGCCAGCAGCCGAGGGCTGAATCAGCCCCAGCATTTT
CDR3 protein: CASSRGLNQPQHF

V gene: TRBV19
J gene: TRBJ2-7
clone size: NA
D gene: TRBD1
CDR3 DNA: TGTGCCAGTAGCACCGGGACAGGCCCAGGAGGAGAGCAGTACTTC
CDR3 protein: CASSTGTGPGGEQYF

V gene: TRBV7-3
J gene: TRBJ2-3
clone size: once
D gene: TRBD2
CDR3 DNA: TGTGCCAGCAGCTCCGGCCTGAGTGGGGGAGGGGCAGATACGCAGTATTTT
CDR3 protein: CASSSGLSGGGADTQYF

V gene: TRBV27
J gene: TRBJ1-1
clone size: NA
D gene: NA
CDR3 DNA: TGTGCCAGCAGTATGACCGGAGCCGGGAACACTGAAGCTTTCTTT
CDR3 protein: CASSMTGAGNTEAFF

V gene: TRBV2
J gene: TRBJ2-7
clone size: NA
D gene: NA
CDR3 DNA: TGTGCCAGCGGGAGGTCTGGCACCTACGAGCAGTACTTC
CDR3 protein: CASGRSGTYEQYF

V gene: TRBV30
J gene: TRBJ2-3
clone size: NA
D gene: TRBD2
CDR3 DNA: TGTGCCTGGCCCCGCCCCTTGGGGTTCCTAGCGGGAGGCACAGATACGCAGTATTTT
CDR3 protein: CAWPRPLGFLAGGTDTQYF

V gene: TRBV5-6
J gene: TRBJ2-7
clone size: once
D gene: NA
CDR3 DNA: TGTGCCAGCAGCTTAGGAGGCACCTACGAGCAGTACTTC
CDR3 protein: CASSLGGTYEQYF

V gene: TRBV5-6
J gene: TRBJ1-4
clone size: NA
D gene: NA
CDR3 DNA: TGTGCCAGCAGCTTGGCAGGGCCTAATGAAAAACTGTTTTTT
CDR3 protein: CASSLAGPNEKLFF

V gene: TRBV28
J gene: TRBJ2-1
clone size: NA
D gene: TRBD2
CDR3 DNA: TGTGCCAGCCACGGACTAGCGGTGTCCTACAATGAGCAGTTCTTC
CDR3 protein: CASHGLAVSYNEQFF

V gene: TRBV5-5
J gene: TRBJ2-7
clone size: NA
D gene: TRBD2
CDR3 DNA: TGTGCCAGTTTACCAACTTCTAGCGGGAAGGAGTACTTC
CDR3 protein: CASLPTSSGKEYF

V gene: TRBV19
J gene: TRBJ2-7
clone size: once
D gene: NA
CDR3 DNA: TGTGCCAGTAGTCTCACCAGGGGAGACAGCTACGAGCAGTACTTC
CDR3 protein: CASSLTRGDSYEQYF

V gene: TRBV27
J gene: TRBJ2-1
clone size: NA
D gene: NA
CDR3 DNA: TGTGCCAGCAGTTTGGGGGAGGTGGGGGTAAATGAGCAGTTCTTC
CDR3 protein: CASSLGEVGVNEQFF

V gene: TRBV4-2
J gene: TRBJ1-2
clone size: NA
D gene: TRBD1
CDR3 DNA: TGTGCCAGCAGCCAAGCGGGACAGGGGGCCCACTATGGCTACACCTTC
CDR3 protein: CASSQAGQGAHYGYTF

V gene: TRBV11-3
J gene: TRBJ2-1
clone size: NA
D gene: TRBD2
CDR3 DNA: TGTGCCAGCAGCTTAGATCCGCTTAGCGGGAGCAATGAGCAGTTCTTC
CDR3 protein: CASSLDPLSGSNEQFF

V gene: TRBV28
J gene: TRBJ1-1
clone size: NA
D gene: NA
CDR3 DNA: TGTGCCAGCAGTTTCGTCCCCGACAGGATGAACACTGAAGCTTTCTTT
CDR3 protein: CASSFVPDRMNTEAFF

V gene: TRBV7-9
J gene: TRBJ2-7
clone size: NA
D gene: TRBD2
CDR3 DNA: TGTGCCAGCAGCTCGTTACCGGGACTAGCGGTTTACTTC
CDR3 protein: CASSSLPGLAVYF

V gene: TRBV19
J gene: TRBJ1-5
clone size: once
D gene: TRBD1
CDR3 DNA: TGTGCCAGTAGCCTAAGTGGGGGGACAGGGGATCAGCCCCAGCATTTT
CDR3 protein: CASSLSGGTGDQPQHF

V gene: TRBV27
J gene: TRBJ1-1
clone size: NA
D gene: NA
CDR3 DNA: TGTGCCAGCAGGTACCGGGTTGCGAACACTGAAGCTTTCTTT
CDR3 protein: CASRYRVANTEAFF

V gene: TRBV10-2
J gene: TRBJ1-3
clone size: NA
D gene: NA
CDR3 DNA: TGCGCCAGCAGGGCGACAGACAACTCTGGAAACACCATATATTTT
CDR3 protein: CASRATDNSGNTIYF

V gene: TRBV2
J gene: TRBJ2-1
clone size: NA
D gene: TRBD1
CDR3 DNA: TGTGCCAGCAATTCGGACAGGGGGGGTGATGAGCAGTTCTTC
CDR3 protein: CASNSDRGGDEQFF

V gene: TRBV30
J gene: TRBJ2-1
clone size: NA
D gene: TRBD2
CDR3 DNA: TGTGCCTGGAGTGTGGGGACTAGCGGGGCCCTCAATGAGCAGTTCTTC
CDR3 protein: CAWSVGTSGALNEQFF

V gene: TRBV4-1
J gene: TRBJ1-1
clone size: NA
D gene: NA
CDR3 DNA: TGCGCCAGCAGCCATGGGGGCTTGAACACTGAAGCTTTCTTT
CDR3 protein: CASSHGGLNTEAFF

V gene: TRBV5-4
J gene: TRBJ2-1
clone size: NA
D gene: NA
CDR3 DNA: TGTGCCAGCAGCTCGGACTCATACAATGAGCAGTTCTTC
CDR3 protein: CASSSDSYNEQFF

V gene: TRBV4-1
J gene: TRBJ2-7
clone size: NA
D gene: TRBD1
CDR3 DNA: TGCGCCAGCAGCCAAGATCCCAACAGGGGGGCCGAGCAGTACTTC
CDR3 protein: CASSQDPNRGAEQYF

V gene: TRBV7-9
J gene: TRBJ2-5
clone size: NA
D gene: NA
CDR3 DNA: TGTGCCAGCAGCTTGGGGGGAGGTAGGGCGACCCAGTACTTC
CDR3 protein: CASSLGGGRATQYF

V gene: TRBV15
J gene: TRBJ2-7
clone size: NA
D gene: TRBD1
CDR3 DNA: TGTGCCACCAGGAGGACAGGGGGCTACGAGCAGTACTTC
CDR3 protein: CATRRTGGYEQYF

V gene: TRBV7-3
J gene: TRBJ2-1
clone size: NA
D gene: TRBD2
CDR3 DNA: TGTGCCAGCAGCCCAATGGGCGGGAGCTTATATGAGCAGTTCTTC
CDR3 protein: CASSPMGGSLYEQFF

V gene: TRBV9
J gene: TRBJ2-3
clone size: once
D gene: TRBD2
CDR3 DNA: TGTGCCAGCAGCTCCAATGGACTAGCCCCAGATACGCAGTATTTT
CDR3 protein: CASSSNGLAPDTQYF

V gene: TRBV7-6
J gene: TRBJ1-4
clone size: NA
D gene: TRBD1
CDR3 DNA: TGTGCCAGCAGCCCCGGGACAGGGTCTAATGAAAAACTGTTTTTT
CDR3 protein: CASSPGTGSNEKLFF

V gene: TRBV6-4
J gene: TRBJ2-3
clone size: NA
D gene: TRBD2
CDR3 DNA: TGTGCCAGCAGTGTCGAGGGAGGGAGCACAGATACGCAGTATTTT
CDR3 protein: CASSVEGGSTDTQYF

V gene: TRBV5-6
J gene: TRBJ1-5
clone size: NA
D gene: NA
CDR3 DNA: TGTGCCAGCAGCTCATGGACTATGTTGCCCCAGCATTTT
CDR3 protein: CASSSWTMLPQHF